This entry features one T cell receptor (beta chain) sequence. Antigen specificity is unknown. These data are taken from a study of response to subunit inactivated influenza vaccine. Whole-study results and caveats: The authors proposed limited new T cell recruitment per seasonal influenza vaccination.

The germline CDR1 and CDR2 sequences are SGHDN and FVKESK. The V gene end was trimmed by 5 bases and the J gene end by 3 bases; junction bases not matched to a gene: 9. The CDR3 runs 15 residues. In TCRdb, the RT-PCR reads were re-called with MiXCR into one record per CDR3 protein. There are about 500,000 distinct CDR3 sequences in the sample; 16% occur only once, and about 3% lies in the top ten. The sequence was obtained from a man between 45 and 75 years old who received an inactivated influenza vaccine. The sequences come from CD4+ T cells sorted from PBMCs, collected less than 30 months after vaccination. V and J are TRBV14 and TRBJ1-2; 7 bases map to TRBD1. CDR3 in DNA: TGTGCCAGCAGCAGTTTCGGACAGGCGGACTATGGCTACACCTTC. Its translation is CASSSFGQADYGYTF.